This TCR beta chain derives from a study of early T cells in non-severe SARS-CoV-2 infection. TCRdb itself ran the 5' RACE reads through MiXCR, one entry per CDR3 protein. Among about 77,000 distinct CDR3 sequences, approximately 12% were seen once, and the ten largest hold roughly 16%. In this sample, this clonotype turned up many times. This CDR3 is 15 amino acids long. The germline CDR1 and CDR2 sequences are MNHNY and SVGAGI (reference sequence). V was pared by 6 bases and J by 6 bases, with 10 bases of the junction left unmatched. The sequence was collected from an adult who was a healthcare worker with PCR-confirmed SARS-CoV-2 infection or an uninfected control (not recorded which). The donor label of this sample is uncertain. Source: whole blood, taken at baseline. V and J are TRBV6-6 and TRBJ2-7, with 11 bases fitting TRBD2. The CDR3 is CASSRRLAGSGEQYF. The DNA of the CDR3 is TGTGCCAGCAGCAGAAGACTAGCGGGATCAGGCGAGCAGTACTTC.